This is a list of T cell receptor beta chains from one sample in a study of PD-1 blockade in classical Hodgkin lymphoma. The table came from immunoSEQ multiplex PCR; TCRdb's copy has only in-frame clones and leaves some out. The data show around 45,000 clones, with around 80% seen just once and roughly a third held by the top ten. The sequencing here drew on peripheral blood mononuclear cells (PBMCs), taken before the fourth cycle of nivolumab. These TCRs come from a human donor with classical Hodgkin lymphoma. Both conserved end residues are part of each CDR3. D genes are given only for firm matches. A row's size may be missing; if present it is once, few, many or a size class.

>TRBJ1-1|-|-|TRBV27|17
TGTGCCAGCAGTTTATCGTCGGAACGAGGACGGAACACTGAAGCTTTCTTT
CASSLSSERGRNTEAFF
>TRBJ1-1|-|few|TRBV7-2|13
TGTGCCAGCAGCTTGGCGGGGGGGGAAGTAGCTTTCTTT
CASSLAGGEVAFF
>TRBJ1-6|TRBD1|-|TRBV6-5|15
TGTGCCAGCAGTTACGGGACAGGGGGCGATTCACCCCTCCACTTT
CASSYGTGGDSPLHF
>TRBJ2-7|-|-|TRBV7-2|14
TGTGCCAGCAGCTTAGGTCCAGCCACCTACGAGCAGTACTTC
CASSLGPATYEQYF
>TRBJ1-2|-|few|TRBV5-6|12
TGTGCCAGCAGCTTAACCTCACGGGGCTACACCTTC
CASSLTSRGYTF
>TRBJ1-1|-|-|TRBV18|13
TGTGCCAGCTCAGCGGCCCAGAACACTGAAGCTTTCTTT
CASSAAQNTEAFF
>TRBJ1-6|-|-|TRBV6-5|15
TGTGCCAGCAGTTCCGCGTCGCAGCCAAATTCACCCCTCCACTTT
CASSSASQPNSPLHF
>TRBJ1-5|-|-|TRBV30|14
TGTGCCTGGAGTTCCAGGGCCCGCAATCAGCCCCAGCATTTT
CAWSSRARNQPQHF
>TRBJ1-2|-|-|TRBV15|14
TGTGCCACCAGCACCGAGCAAACTAACTATGGCTACACCTTC
CATSTEQTNYGYTF
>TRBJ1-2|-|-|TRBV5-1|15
TGCGCCAGCAGCTTGGGCGCAGGGCGAACCGGTGGCTACACCTTC
CASSLGAGRTGGYTF
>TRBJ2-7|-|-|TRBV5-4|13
TGTGCCAGCAGCCAGGACACGGCCTACGAGCAGTACTTC
CASSQDTAYEQYF
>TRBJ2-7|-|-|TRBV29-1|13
TGCAGCGTCGGGACCCCCGACTCGTGGGAGCAGTACTTC
CSVGTPDSWEQYF
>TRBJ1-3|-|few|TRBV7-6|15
TGTGCCAGCAGCCCACTCAGCTCCTCTGGAAACACCATATATTTT
CASSPLSSSGNTIYF
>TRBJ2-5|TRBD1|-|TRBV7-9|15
TGTGCCAGCAGGGCCGGGACAGGGGAACAAGAGACCCAGTACTTC
CASRAGTGEQETQYF
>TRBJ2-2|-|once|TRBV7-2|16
TGTGCCAGCAGCTTTCGGGGTAGCGGGAACACCGGGGAGCTGTTTTTT
CASSFRGSGNTGELFF
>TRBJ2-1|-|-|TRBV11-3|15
TGTGCCAGCAGCTTACTGGGCGGTCCTTACAATGAGCAGTTCTTC
CASSLLGGPYNEQFF
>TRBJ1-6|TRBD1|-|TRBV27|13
TGTGCCAGCTGGGACAGGGAAAGTTCACCCCTCCACTTT
CASWDRESSPLHF
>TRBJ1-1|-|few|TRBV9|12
TGTGCCAGCAGCGGGAACAGGGATGGGGCTTTCTTT
CASSGNRDGAFF
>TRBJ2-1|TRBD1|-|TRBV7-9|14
TGTGCCAGCAGCCCCCGGGACAGGGCGGGTGAGCAGTTCTTC
CASSPRDRAGEQFF
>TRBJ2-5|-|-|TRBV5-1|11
TGCGCCAGCAGCTTCGGAGAGACCCAGTACTTC
CASSFGETQYF
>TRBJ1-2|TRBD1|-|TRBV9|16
TGTGCCAGCAGCGTATTCCCCCCACAGGGGGAGGGTGGCTACACCTTC
CASSVFPPQGEGGYTF
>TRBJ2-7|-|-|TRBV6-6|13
TGTGCCAGCAGTTATGAGACAGGCTACGAGCAGTACTTC
CASSYETGYEQYF
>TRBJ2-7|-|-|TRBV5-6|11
TGTGCCAGCAGCTTGATGAGCGAGCAGTACTTC
CASSLMSEQYF
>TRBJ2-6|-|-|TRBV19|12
TGTGCCAGTAGAGCTGGGGCCAACGTCCTGACTTTC
CASRAGANVLTF
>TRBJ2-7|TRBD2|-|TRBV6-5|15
TGTGCCAGCAGTTACTCGAACGGGGGGGGTTACGAGCAGTACTTC
CASSYSNGGGYEQYF
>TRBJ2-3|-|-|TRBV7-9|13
TGTGCCAGCAGTCGGGATGGGATAGATACGCAGTATTTT
CASSRDGIDTQYF
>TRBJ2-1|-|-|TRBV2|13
TGTGCCAGCGGGCCAATCGCGGACAATGAGCAGTTCTTC
CASGPIADNEQFF
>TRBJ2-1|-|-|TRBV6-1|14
TGTGCCAGCAGTGAAAGGTCCGGCCGGAATGAGCAGTTCTTC
CASSERSGRNEQFF
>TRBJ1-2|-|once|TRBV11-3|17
TGTGCCAGCAGCCCCGCCGGTTTGGCAGGGTCCCTTTATGGCTACACCTTC
CASSPAGLAGSLYGYTF
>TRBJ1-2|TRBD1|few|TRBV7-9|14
TGTGCCAGCAGCCCCGGGACAGGGGATCGTGGCTACACCTTC
CASSPGTGDRGYTF
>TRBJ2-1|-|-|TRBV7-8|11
TGTGCCAGCAGCTTTCGGAATGAGCAGTTCTTC
CASSFRNEQFF
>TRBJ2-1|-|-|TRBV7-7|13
TGTGCTAGCAGCGCCAGGGGTGCGAATGAGCAGTTCTTC
CASSARGANEQFF
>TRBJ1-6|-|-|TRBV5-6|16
TGTGCCAGCAGCTTGGCCAATGTTCCAGGGAGGGCACCCCTCCACTTT
CASSLANVPGRAPLHF
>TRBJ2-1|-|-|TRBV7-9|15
TGTGCCAGCATCTCCGGTGGGGGCCAGTACAATGAGCAGTTCTTC
CASISGGGQYNEQFF
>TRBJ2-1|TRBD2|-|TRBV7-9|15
TGTGCCAGCAGCTTAGCTCCAGCGGGGTACAATGAGCAGTTCTTC
CASSLAPAGYNEQFF
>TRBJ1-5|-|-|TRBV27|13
TGTGCCAGCAGCCGGACAGCGGGGCAGCCCCAGCATTTT
CASSRTAGQPQHF
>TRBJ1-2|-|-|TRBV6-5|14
TGTGCCAGCAGCCCCCGGGAGGGCCGCTATGGCTACACCTTC
CASSPREGRYGYTF
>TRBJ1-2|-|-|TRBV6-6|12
TGTGCCAGCAGTTACGTGGGAGGTGGCTACACCTTC
CASSYVGGGYTF
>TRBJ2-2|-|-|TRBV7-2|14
TGTGCCAGCAAGGAAGGGTGGAACACCGGGGAGCTGTTTTTT
CASKEGWNTGELFF
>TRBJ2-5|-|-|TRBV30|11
TGTGCCTGGATAAGCGGAGAGACCCAGTACTTC
CAWISGETQYF
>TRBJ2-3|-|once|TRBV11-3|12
TGTGCCAGCAGCGAAAACACAGATACGCAGTATTTT
CASSENTDTQYF
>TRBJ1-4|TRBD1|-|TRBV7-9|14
TGTGCCAGCTGCAGGGGGAGCCCGAATGAAAAACTGTTTTTT
CASCRGSPNEKLFF
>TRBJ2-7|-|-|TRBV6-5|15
TGTGCCAGCAGTTACGATACGGTTTTGGGGTACGAGCAGTACTTC
CASSYDTVLGYEQYF
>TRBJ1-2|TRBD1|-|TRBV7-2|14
TGTGCCAGCAGCTTCCCACAGGGGGCGGGTGGCTACACCTTC
CASSFPQGAGGYTF
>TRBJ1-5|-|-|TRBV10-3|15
TGTGCCATCAGTGAGTCGATTGACAGTTTCGGGGCCCAGCATTTT
CAISESIDSFGAQHF
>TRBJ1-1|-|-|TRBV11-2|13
TGTGCCAGCACCCGACTTGAGAACACTGAAGCTTTCTTT
CASTRLENTEAFF
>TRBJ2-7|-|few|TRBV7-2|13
TGTGCCAGCAGCCAAACTAGGGCCGACGAGCAGTACTTC
CASSQTRADEQYF
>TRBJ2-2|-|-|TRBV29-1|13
TGCAGCGTTGAACGTGCGAGCACCGGGGAGCTGTTTTTT
CSVERASTGELFF
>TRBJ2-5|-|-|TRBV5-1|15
TGCGCCAGCAGCTTGGGGACAATCGTAGAAGAGACCCAGTACTTC
CASSLGTIVEETQYF
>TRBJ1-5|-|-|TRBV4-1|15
TGCGCCAGCAGCCAAGGGGTTGGGGACAATCAGCCCCAGCATTTT
CASSQGVGDNQPQHF
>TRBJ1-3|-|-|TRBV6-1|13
TGTGCCAGCAGGTATCTCCAGCGAAACACCATATATTTT
CASRYLQRNTIYF
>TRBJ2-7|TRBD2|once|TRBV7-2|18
TGTGCCAGCAGCTTCGCATCCCCGGGACTAGCGGGGGGGGACGAGCAGTACTTC
CASSFASPGLAGGDEQYF
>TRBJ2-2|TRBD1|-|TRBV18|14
TGTGCCAGCTCACCGGGACAGGAATCCGGGGAGCTGTTTTTT
CASSPGQESGELFF
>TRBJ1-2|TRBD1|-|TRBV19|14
TGTGCCAGTAGCCGAAAGGGGACAGGGCACGGCTACACCTTC
CASSRKGTGHGYTF
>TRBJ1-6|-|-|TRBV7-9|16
TGTGCCAGCAGCTTAGCGGTAAGGGGTTCTAATTCACCCCTCCACTTT
CASSLAVRGSNSPLHF
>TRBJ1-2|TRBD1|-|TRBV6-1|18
TGTGCCAGCAGTGAACGGTGGGCAGGGGGCACTGTGAACTATGGCTACACCTTC
CASSERWAGGTVNYGYTF
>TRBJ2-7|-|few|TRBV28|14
TGTGCCAGCCACGGGTCGGCGGGCTCCTACGAGCAGTACTTC
CASHGSAGSYEQYF
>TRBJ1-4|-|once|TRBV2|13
TGTGCCAGCAAGGGGGGCGAAAATGAAAAACTGTTTTTT
CASKGGENEKLFF
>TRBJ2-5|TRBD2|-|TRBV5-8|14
TGTGCCAGCAGCTTGGAGGCGGGGGGGGAGACCCAGTACTTC
CASSLEAGGETQYF